These T cell receptor beta chains were read from a single sample in a study of human thymus T cells. Sequencing was performed with immunoSEQ multiplex PCR; in TCRdb, only in-frame clones are kept and a portion is missing. The sample records tens of thousands of clones, 96% being singletons. The sample comprised thymus tissue. The receptor set was obtained from a boy younger than two with a congenital heart defect but otherwise immunologically healthy. CDR3s include the opening cysteine and the closing phenylalanine or tryptophan. The D gene is left open where the match is weak. Clone sizes are given selectively: once, few, many, or a class where the clone is expanded.

>NA|TRBV2|TRBJ2-3|TRBD2
CASSEVWTSGIDTQYF
TGTGCCAGCAGTGAAGTTTGGACTAGCGGGATCGATACGCAGTATTTT
>NA|TRBV18|TRBJ2-6|TRBD1
CASSLDRGGSGANVLTF
TGTGCCAGCTCATTGGACAGGGGCGGATCTGGGGCCAACGTCCTGACTTTC
>once|TRBV28|TRBJ1-2|NA
CACQMFRGEGYTF
TGTGCCTGTCAAATGTTTCGGGGCGAGGGCTACACCTTC
>NA|TRBV28|TRBJ1-1|NA
CATSDQFTEAFF
TGTGCCACCTCGGATCAATTCACTGAAGCTTTCTTT
>NA|TRBV5-8|TRBJ2-7|NA
CASRGRAAYEQYF
TGTGCCAGTAGGGGCAGAGCCGCCTACGAGCAGTACTTC
>NA|TRBV11-2|TRBJ2-1|TRBD2
CASSTRPGTSGFYEQFF
TGTGCCAGCAGCACAAGGCCCGGGACTAGCGGGTTCTATGAGCAGTTCTTC
>NA|TRBV7-9|TRBJ2-1|TRBD2
CASSLAGLAVSSYNEQFF
TGTGCCAGCAGCTTAGCGGGGCTAGCGGTCAGCTCCTACAATGAGCAGTTCTTC
>NA|TRBV4-2|TRBJ2-3|TRBD2
CASSQGAALAGGLWRTDTQYF
TGTGCCAGCAGCCAGGGGGCGGCTCTGGCGGGAGGGCTCTGGCGCACAGATACGCAGTATTTT
>NA|TRBV12-5|TRBJ2-7|NA
CASGLVPIPSGKPYEQYF
TGTGCTAGTGGTTTGGTACCGATCCCAAGTGGGAAGCCCTACGAGCAGTACTTC
>NA|TRBV2|TRBJ1-2|NA
CASSEHIRTCGYTF
TGTGCCAGCAGTGAACATATCAGGACATGCGGCTACACCTTC
>NA|TRBV28|TRBJ1-1|NA
CASSLPQSTEAFF
TGTGCCAGCAGTTTACCCCAGTCCACTGAAGCTTTCTTT
>NA|TRBV7-3|TRBJ1-5|NA
CASIRRIFGNQPQHF
TGTGCCAGCATCAGGCGTATCTTCGGCAATCAGCCCCAGCATTTT
>NA|TRBV4-1|TRBJ2-7|NA
CASSLESSYEQYF
TGCGCCAGCAGCCTCGAGAGCTCCTACGAGCAGTACTTC
>once|TRBV7-9|TRBJ1-1|TRBD1
CASSLAFRGQGVGNTEAFF
TGTGCCAGCAGCTTAGCCTTTAGAGGACAGGGGGTGGGGAACACTGAAGCTTTCTTT
>NA|TRBV28|TRBJ1-2|NA
CASSLSVKNYGYTF
TGTGCCAGCAGTTTATCAGTGAAAAACTATGGCTACACCTTC
>NA|TRBV28|TRBJ2-3|TRBD2
CASSFAPGTSGSTDTQYF
TGTGCCAGCAGTTTTGCCCCCGGGACTAGCGGAAGCACAGATACGCAGTATTTT
>NA|TRBV7-2|TRBJ2-3|NA
CASSFAPEGPDTQYF
TGTGCCAGCAGCTTCGCCCCGGAAGGTCCAGATACGCAGTATTTT
>NA|TRBV27|TRBJ2-2|TRBD2
CASKRTSTNTGELFF
TGTGCCAGTAAACGGACTAGCACGAACACCGGGGAGCTGTTTTTT
>NA|TRBV6-6|TRBJ1-6|NA
CASGDYNSPLHF
TGTGCCAGCGGGGACTATAATTCACCCCTCCACTTT
>NA|TRBV18|TRBJ1-1|NA
CASSPGRCTEAFF
TGTGCCAGCTCACCAGGGAGGTGCACTGAAGCTTTCTTT
>NA|TRBV10-3|TRBJ2-7|TRBD2
CAIRGGTYEQYF
TGTGCCATCAGGGGAGGGACCTACGAGCAGTACTTC
>NA|TRBV30|TRBJ1-2|NA
CAWTGSYGYTF
TGTGCCTGGACAGGGTCATATGGCTACACCTTC
>NA|TRBV5-6|TRBJ2-1|NA
CASTPLVARRAYNEQFF
TGTGCCAGCACCCCCCTAGTGGCCCGTCGCGCCTACAATGAGCAGTTCTTC
>NA|TRBV12-5|TRBJ1-2|NA
CASGRRAIYGYTF
TGTGCTAGTGGTAGACGGGCGATCTATGGCTACACCTTC
>once|TRBV4-1|TRBJ1-1|NA
CASSQDRAGDGTEAFF
TGCGCCAGCAGCCAAGATAGGGCAGGGGATGGCACTGAAGCTTTCTTT
>NA|TRBV12-5|TRBJ2-1|TRBD1
CASASGQGVYNEQFF
TGTGCTAGTGCCTCAGGGCAGGGGGTCTACAATGAGCAGTTCTTC
>NA|TRBV6-5|TRBJ1-1|NA
CASSSTSPTLNTEAFF
TGTGCCAGCAGTTCGACAAGCCCCACACTCAACACTGAAGCTTTCTTT
>NA|TRBV6-6|TRBJ1-5|NA
CASSYWALGDQPQHF
TGTGCCAGCAGTTACTGGGCCCTAGGAGATCAGCCCCAGCATTTT
>once|TRBV5-6|TRBJ2-4|TRBD2
CASSLGGWPRGNIQYF
TGTGCCAGCAGCCTCGGGGGGTGGCCCCGTGGGAACATTCAGTACTTC
>NA|TRBV7-9|TRBJ2-3|TRBD2
CASSWGSGAKGDTQYF
TGTGCCAGCAGCTGGGGTAGCGGGGCGAAGGGAGATACGCAGTATTTT
>NA|TRBV4-1|TRBJ1-5|NA
CASSQDNRQPQHF
TGCGCCAGCAGCCAAGATAACCGTCAGCCCCAGCATTTT
>NA|TRBV7-2|TRBJ1-6|NA
CASSLGDGRDNSPLHF
TGTGCCAGCAGCTTAGGGGACGGGAGGGATAATTCACCCCTCCACTTT
>NA|TRBV19|TRBJ1-4|NA
CASRTTQGEKLFF
TGTGCCAGTAGGACGACCCAAGGTGAAAAACTGTTTTTT
>NA|TRBV5-1|TRBJ2-1|NA
CASTTCPTNASTYNEQFF
TGCGCCAGCACCACTTGCCCCACCAACGCCTCAACCTACAATGAGCAGTTCTTC
>NA|TRBV25-1|TRBJ2-5|NA
CASTPGSQETQYF
TGTGCCAGCACCCCCGGCAGCCAAGAGACCCAGTACTTC
>NA|TRBV7-6|TRBJ2-5|TRBD2
CASSSRGEIGETQYF
TGTGCCAGCAGCTCCCGGGGGGAGATAGGAGAGACCCAGTACTTC
>once|TRBV10-3|TRBJ2-7|NA
CAIRPGGQEQYF
TGTGCCATACGGCCTGGGGGTCAGGAGCAGTACTTC
>NA|TRBV7-8|TRBJ1-5|NA
CASSLEQGVAYSNQPQHF
TGTGCCAGCAGCTTAGAACAGGGTGTGGCTTATAGCAATCAGCCCCAGCATTTT
>once|TRBV15|TRBJ2-7|NA
CATSRLRGGENEQYF
TGTGCCACCAGCAGACTCAGGGGAGGGGAAAACGAGCAGTACTTC
>NA|TRBV7-2|TRBJ2-5|TRBD2
CASSSTSVDQETQYF
TGTGCCAGCAGCTCGACTAGCGTGGACCAAGAGACCCAGTACTTC
>NA|TRBV19|TRBJ2-1|TRBD2
CASSIWLAGYQSSYNEQFF
TGTGCCAGTAGTATCTGGCTAGCGGGGTACCAAAGCTCCTACAATGAGCAGTTCTTC
>NA|TRBV11-3|TRBJ1-6|NA
CASSLGVGGSPLHF
TGTGCCAGCAGCTTAGGGGTCGGCGGTTCACCCCTCCACTTT
>NA|TRBV6-1|TRBJ1-4|TRBD1
CASSAGTGELRREKLFF
TGTGCCAGCAGTGCGGGGACAGGGGAGCTCCGGCGAGAAAAACTGTTTTTT
>NA|TRBV7-2|TRBJ2-2|TRBD2
CASSLTLGREGRTGELFF
TGTGCCAGCAGCCTGACCTTAGGGAGGGAGGGGAGGACCGGGGAGCTGTTTTTT
>NA|TRBV10-1|TRBJ2-1|NA
CASSDTRAPPESYNEQFF
TGCGCCAGCAGTGACACCCGGGCTCCCCCGGAGTCCTACAATGAGCAGTTCTTC